One sample yielded the 23 T cell receptor beta chains listed below, sequenced in a study of blood T cell repertoires in COVID-19. Here immunoSEQ multiplex PCR was the method, and the copy in TCRdb shows in-frame clones only, minus some. The top ten clones hold over 2% of a sample with approximately 390,000 clones, around 87% of them seen once. The sequenced sample was peripheral blood. These receptors all come from a woman aged 60-70 years with COVID-19, enrolled during active disease.

The chain uses TRBV7-3 and TRBJ2-5; 11 nucleotides line up with TRBD2. The germline gives CDR1 SGHTA, CDR2 FQGTGA. The length of the CDR3 is 14 residues. Trimming cost V 5 bases and J 7 bases; bases outside gene matches: 6. As DNA, the CDR3 is TGTGCCAGCAGCCCTATAGCGGGGGGGCGGACCCAGTACTTC. This codes for CASSPIAGGRTQYF.

The chain employs TRBV2 and TRBJ1-2; 11 bases line up with TRBD1. V trimming: 4 bases; J trimming: 2 bases; junction bases outside the gene matches: 3. The CDR3 extends over 15 amino acids. The V gene's germline CDR1 is SNHLY and CDR2 FYNNEI. CDR3 amino acids: CASSGDRGTNYGYTF. CDR3 in DNA: TGTGCCAGCAGTGGGGACAGGGGGACGAACTATGGCTACACCTTC. The full variable domain, rest sourced from reference TRBV2 and TRBJ1-2, is EPEVTQTPSHQVTQMGQEVILRCVPISNHLYFYWYRQILGQKVEFLVSFYNNEISEKSEIFDDQFSVERPDGSNFTLKIRSTKLEDSAMYFCASSGDRGTNYGYTFGSGTRLTVV.

V gene TRBV5-1 combines with J gene TRBJ2-2; weak D call: TRBD1 (6 bases). V was clipped by 4 bases and J by 7 bases, with 20 bases between them. Per germline, CDR1 SGHRS and CDR2 YFSETQ. This CDR3 comprises 16 residues. CDR3: CASSRGGRGDGGELFF. CDR3 DNA: TGCGCCAGCAGCCGTGGCGGCAGGGGAGACGGCGGGGAGCTGTTTTTT. Complete variable domain (other parts from reference TRBV5-1 and TRBJ2-2): KAGVTQTPRYLIKTRGQQVTLSCSPISGHRSVSWYQQTPGQGLQFLFEYFSETQRNKGNFPGRFSGRQFSNSRSEMNVSTLELGDSALYLCASSRGGRGDGGELFFGEGSRLTVL.

The chain combines TRBV7-2 with TRBJ2-2; D not certain. Germline-derived CDR1 and CDR2 are SGHTA and FQGNSA. This CDR3 contains 13 residues. Trimming left V 2 bases short and J 5 bases short, with 6 bases between. CDR3 in amino acids: CASSLLFTGELFF. The CDR3, as DNA: TGTGCCAGCAGCTTATTATTTACCGGGGAGCTGTTTTTT. The complete variable domain, with remaining parts taken from reference TRBV7-2 and TRBJ2-2, reads GAGVSQSPSNKVTEKGKDVELRCDPISGHTALYWYRQSLGQGLEFLIYFQGNSAPDKSGLPSDRFSAERTGGSVSTLTIQRTQQEDSAVYLCASSLLFTGELFFGEGSRLTVL.

This chain links TRBV5-6 with TRBJ2-2, with D possibly being TRBD1 (6 bases). The V end lost 3 bases, the J end lost 2 bases, and 14 bases lay between the germline ends. The CDR3 loop spans 16 amino acids. Looked up from germline, CDR1 is SGHDT and CDR2 is YYEEEE. Here the CDR3 DNA reads TGTGCCAGCAGCTGGACAGCTATTCTAAACACCGGGGAGCTGTTTTTT. Amino acids: CASSWTAILNTGELFF.

The chain is built from TRBV3-1 (or the pseudogene TRBV3-2) and TRBJ1-5; D unresolved. Germline-derived CDR1 and CDR2 are LGHDT and YNNKEL (reference sequence). The CDR3 has 14 amino acids. V was cut by 2 bases and J by 2 bases, with 7 bases left in between. CDR3 DNA: TGTGCCAGCAGCCAATCGAGGGGCAATCAGCCCCAGCATTTT. Translating gives CASSQSRGNQPQHF.

This rearrangement joins TRBV30 to TRBJ2-3; tentatively, D is TRBD1 (5 bases). The CDR3 covers 11 residues. V dropped 2 bases and J dropped 5 bases, with 5 bases sitting between them. Germline-derived CDR1 and CDR2 are GTSNPN and SVGIG (reference sequence). CDR3 in DNA: TGTGCCTGGAGTCAGGGAGATACGCAGTATTTT. Amino acid sequence: CAWSQGDTQYF.

The chain links TRBV6-2 or TRBV6-3 to TRBJ2-3; tentative D call: TRBD1 (5 bases). This CDR3 comprises 16 residues. Germline V gene data show CDR1 as MNHEY and CDR2 as SVGEGT. V was pared by 0 bases and J by 4 bases, with 14 bases between. The CDR3: CASSYSGLGSPDTQYF. The CDR3 DNA sequence: TGTGCCAGCAGTTACTCGGGGCTAGGTAGTCCAGATACGCAGTATTTT.

CDR3 residues: CASSQGLGGYTF. DNA of the CDR3: TGTGCCAGCAGCCAGGGCCTGGGGGGCTACACCTTC. The J gene is TRBJ1-2, the V gene TRBV7-2; D is possibly TRBD1 (5 bases). Germline V gene sequence: CDR1 SGHTA, CDR2 FQGNSA. Trimming removed 5 bases from V and 8 bases from J, with 12 bases in between. CDR3 size: 12 residues.

The J gene is TRBJ1-6, the V gene TRBV5-1, with D perhaps matching TRBD1 (5 bases). This CDR3 comprises 15 residues. Per germline, CDR1 SGHRS and CDR2 YFSETQ. With 4 bases removed from V and 6 bases from J, the gap between germline ends came to 14 bases. The CDR3 region is CASSHPPGGNSPLHF. Here the CDR3 DNA reads TGCGCCAGCAGCCACCCCCCGGGGGGTAATTCACCCCTCCACTTT.

The chain carries TRBV30 and TRBJ1-6, with 7 bases lining up with TRBD1. V lost 0 bases and J lost 5; bases outside the gene matches: 4. CDR1 is GTSNPN, CDR2 SVGIG, per germline (reference sequence). The CDR3 is 15 residues long. The CDR3: CAWSVRDRDNSPLHF. The CDR3 DNA reads TGTGCCTGGAGTGTGAGGGACAGAGATAATTCACCCCTCCACTTT.

The chain joins TRBV3-1 (or the pseudogene TRBV3-2) to TRBJ2-5; TRBD2 is a possible D gene (5 bases). The CDR3 is 15 amino acids. Trimming stripped 4 bases from V and 7 bases from J, with 19 bases between. Germline values: CDR1 LGHDT, CDR2 YNNKEL (reference sequence). The CDR3 reads CASSLLTGFGGTQYF. CDR3 bases: TGTGCCAGCAGCCTCCTCACTGGATTCGGAGGGACCCAGTACTTC.

This sequence joins TRBV20-1 and TRBJ2-7, with a tentative D call TRBD1 (6 bases). Germline V gene lookup returns CDR1 DFQATT and CDR2 SNEGSKA (reference sequence). V was pared by 5 bases and J by 7 bases, with 12 bases between. The length of the CDR3 is 11 residues. In nucleotides, the CDR3 is TGCAGTGCTCCTCCAGGGGCAGAGCAGTACTTC. It translates to CSAPPGAEQYF.

This chain uses TRBV7-8 with TRBJ2-2; TRBD1 is a possible D gene (6 bases). CDR1 and CDR2 from the germline V gene are SGHVS and FQNEAQ. Trimming removed 8 bases from V and 7 bases from J, with 17 bases in between. This CDR3 spans 14 amino acids. The CDR3 loop is CASQSIKGVGELFF. CDR3 bases: TGTGCCAGCCAGTCAATAAAGGGGGTCGGGGAGCTGTTTTTT.

The chain combines TRBV6-5 with TRBJ2-7, with 8 bases that match TRBD2. V trimming: 2 bases; J trimming: 0 bases; junction bases outside the gene matches: 3. Germline V gene data show CDR1 as MNHEY and CDR2 as SVGAGI. CDR3 length: 15 residues. The CDR3 here is CASSYGGGPSYEQYF. The CDR3 bases are TGTGCCAGCAGTTACGGCGGGGGGCCCTCCTACGAGCAGTACTTC.

The chain is built from TRBV3-1 (or the pseudogene TRBV3-2) and TRBJ1-4, with 10 bases matching TRBD1. The CDR3 is 16 residues long. Germline lookup yields CDR1 LGHDT and CDR2 YNNKEL (reference sequence). J was trimmed by 6 bases and V by 5 bases; bases with no gene match: 9. The CDR3: CASSNRDRGRDEKLFF. The CDR3 nucleotides are TGTGCCAGCAGCAACCGGGACAGGGGCAGGGATGAAAAACTGTTTTTT.

Here the CDR3 reads CASRGGGPPLHF. CDR3 bases: TGTGCCAGTAGGGGAGGGGGACCACCCCTCCACTTT. The genes are TRBV19 and TRBJ1-6; possibly TRBD1 for D (6 bases). Germline-derived CDR1 and CDR2 are LNHDA and SQIVND (reference sequence). V was cut by 6 bases and J by 11 bases, with 11 bases left in between. CDR3 size: 12 residues.

This clone was observed a single time. The chain is built from TRBV2 and TRBJ1-1, with TRBD1 matching 11 bases. The V gene's germline CDR1 is SNHLY and CDR2 FYNNEI. V shed 4 bases and J 5 bases; nucleotides not matched to a gene: 3. The CDR3 has 14 amino acids. CDR3: CASSGTGGLTEAFF. The CDR3 DNA follows: TGTGCCAGCAGTGGGACAGGGGGCTTAACTGAAGCTTTCTTT.

The rearrangement uses TRBV5-1 and TRBJ2-2, with 9 bases that match TRBD1. The CDR3 runs to 16 residues. Unmatched junction bases numbered 5, after V lost 0 bases and J lost 5 bases. The germline CDR1 and CDR2 sequences are SGHRS and YFSETQ. Here the CDR3 reads CASSLGHRGQTGELFF. The CDR3 coding sequence is TGCGCCAGCAGCTTGGGGCACAGGGGGCAGACCGGGGAGCTGTTTTTT.

J is TRBJ2-7 and V is TRBV7-6; D not resolved. Germline values: CDR1 SGHVS, CDR2 FNYEAQ. This CDR3 comprises 12 residues. Trimming shortened V by 2 bases and J by 7 bases, and 9 bases separated the two germline ends. The CDR3: CASSLLNREQYF. CDR3 in DNA: TGTGCCAGCAGCTTATTAAACCGGGAGCAGTACTTC.

This clone was recorded only once. This chain joins TRBV6-5 and TRBJ2-5; weak D call: TRBD2 (7 bases). This CDR3 has 15 residues. Germline CDR1 reads MNHEY; CDR2 reads SVGAGI. Trimming left V 11 bases short and J 4 bases short, with 23 bases between. The CDR3 protein is CAPGGLSGGLETQYF. In DNA form, the CDR3 reads TGTGCCCCGGGCGGGTTATCCGGGGGGCTAGAGACCCAGTACTTC.

The V gene is TRBV9, the J gene TRBJ1-6; TRBD1 matches at 7 bases. The germline gives CDR1 SGDLS, CDR2 YYNGEE. The CDR3 spans 15 residues. V lost 4 bases and J lost 8; bases outside the gene matches: 9. DNA of the CDR3: TGTGCCAGCAGCCCCAGACAGGGTGGTGATTCACCCCTCCACTTT. It codes for CASSPRQGGDSPLHF. Variable domain in full (rest from reference TRBV9 and TRBJ1-6): DSGVTQTPKHLITATGQRVTLRCSPRSGDLSVYWYQQSLDQGLQFLIQYYNGEERAKGNILERFSAQQFPDLHSELNLSSLELGDSALYFCASSPRQGGDSPLHFGNGTRLTVT.

The genes are TRBV25-1 and TRBJ1-1, with 9 bases aligning to TRBD1. Trimming removed 4 bases from V and 5 bases from J; junction bases left unmatched: 5. CDR1 and CDR2 from the germline V gene are MGHDK and SYGVNS. The CDR3 is 14 residues long. DNA of the CDR3: TGTGCCAGCAGTGTTGGACAGGGGAGAACTGAAGCTTTCTTT. It is translated as CASSVGQGRTEAFF.